This TCR beta chain was documented in a study of blood T cell repertoires in COVID-19. Study overall: COVID-19 samples, acute and convalescent, were from the United States, Italy and Spain. Sources were T cells, B-cell-depleted T cells, or PBMCs; the material itself was cDNA or gDNA.

Per the original methods: Amplifying reference gene primers gave estimates of nucleated cell counts. Generated by immunoSEQ multiplex PCR, the TCRdb table keeps only in-frame clones and is missing some. That table gives V, J and clone size, and the DNA gave D and trimming. The sample has some 47,000 clones, over 75% seen once. Per the germline V gene, CDR1 is LNHDA and CDR2 is SQIVND (reference sequence). The V end lost 3 bases, the J end lost 0 bases, and 8 bases lay between the germline ends. The CDR3 sequence is 14 residues long. The chain links TRBV19 to TRBJ1-2; D unresolved. Material: peripheral blood. The sequence was obtained from a man in his 70s with acute or convalescent COVID-19. CDR3 residues: CASSIGRTNYGYTF. The CDR3 nucleotides read TGTGCCAGTAGTATTGGGAGGACTAACTATGGCTACACCTTC. The complete variable domain, with remaining parts taken from reference TRBV19 and TRBJ1-2, reads DGGITQSPKYLFRKEGQNVTLSCEQNLNHDAMYWYRQDPGQGLRLIYYSQIVNDFQKGDIAEGYSVSREKKESFPLTVTSAQKNPTAFYLCASSIGRTNYGYTFGSGTRLTVV.